This entry concerns a single TCR beta chain. The antigen is not known. CDR1 and CDR2 (germline): MNHEY, SVGAGI. The CDR3 has 14 residues. The ends were cut back, 0 bases at V and 5 bases at J, with 10 bases in the middle. The protocol was immunoSEQ multiplex PCR, while the TCRdb copy is restricted to in-frame clones and leaves out a portion. The table has approximately 69,000 clones, roughly 83% seen once; the top ten hold about 8%. The sample comes from a study of OX40 agonist ivuxolimab in advanced cancers. Study-wide context: Dose-escalation cases comprised hepatocellular carcinoma, melanoma, renal cell or head and neck cancer. Earlier anti-PD-1, anti-PD-L1 or anti-CTLA-4 therapy was permitted; about 44% had received some. Study-wide results and caveats: Relative to CD4+ cells, CD8+ T cells on average had more expanded clones.

Specimen: CD4+ or CD8+ T cells sorted from blood, collected in a trial of the OX40 agonist ivuxolimab. This TCR derives from an adult with an advanced solid tumor such as melanoma, head and neck, liver or kidney cancer. The rearrangement joins TRBV6-5 to TRBJ1-1, with D possibly being TRBD1 (5 bases). This CDR3 is CASSYSLGVTEAFF. The CDR3 DNA follows: TGTGCCAGCAGTTACTCGTTAGGGGTGACTGAAGCTTTCTTT.